This T cell receptor beta chain was sequenced for a study of response to subunit inactivated influenza vaccine. A note on this clonotype: Its antigen is currently unknown.

Study results and limitations: Each seasonal flu vaccination may recruit only limited new T cells, authors suggested.

CDR1 and CDR2 (germline): SGHNT, YYREEE (reference sequence). The ends lost 5 bases at V and 7 bases at J; junction bases unmatched: 5. This CDR3 has 12 residues. In TCRdb, the RT-PCR reads were re-called with MiXCR into one record per CDR3 protein. The data hold hundreds of thousands of distinct CDR3 sequences, with 12% observed a single time. V gene TRBV5-4 combines with J gene TRBJ1-2; 7 bases match TRBD1. The sequence was obtained from a man aged 50 or older who received an inactivated influenza vaccine. The specimen was non-naive T cells sorted from PBMCs, collected around two weeks before vaccination. CDR3 loop: CASRQGEGGYTF. CDR3 coding DNA: TGTGCCAGCAGGCAGGGGGAGGGTGGCTACACCTTC.